This T cell receptor beta chain was obtained from a study of blood T cell repertoires in COVID-19. Across the study: COVID-19 samples collected from the United States, Italy and Spain covered acute and convalescent phases. Sources were T cells, B-cell-depleted T cells, or PBMCs; the material itself was cDNA or gDNA.

Authors' analysis steps: By means of reference gene primer amplification, nucleated cell counts were estimated. Sequencing was performed with immunoSEQ multiplex PCR; in TCRdb, only in-frame clones are kept and a portion is missing. The DNA was the basis for D and trimming; V, J and clone size are from that table. The table shows tens of thousands of clones, with roughly 88% occurring only once. The germline gives CDR1 SGHNT, CDR2 YYREEE (reference sequence). The CDR3 is 14 residues long. The V segment lost 5 bases and the J segment 3 bases; nucleotides outside the gene matches: 5. The clonotype originates from a man in his fifties or sixties with active or convalescent COVID-19. Sequencing input: peripheral blood. The chain combines TRBV5-4 with TRBJ1-1; 9 nucleotides align to TRBD1. CDR3 nucleotides: TGTGCCAGCAGTCTGGGACAGGGTTACACTGAAGCTTTCTTT. Protein product: CASSLGQGYTEAFF.